This TCR beta chain was sequenced in a study of T-cell reconstitution after alpha-beta-depleted transplantation in children. Germline V gene lookup returns CDR1 SGHNT and CDR2 YYREEE (reference sequence). CDR3 size: 15 residues. Worth noting for this clonotype: A read error is possible here, since a much larger clone lies one base away.

Unique molecular identifiers were used in preparing the TCRbeta library. TCRdb re-derived calls from the PCR reads in MiXCR, one entry per CDR3 protein. The profile covers 400,000 to 550,000 distinct CDR3 sequences, with more than 9% appearing a single time and around 2% taken by the ten largest. The receptor was isolated from a child aged 2-15 years with inherited bone marrow failure, due to receive a stem cell transplant. This chain connects TRBV5-4 to TRBJ2-7; D gene uncertain. The material was PBMCs, obtained before TCRalphabeta/CD19-depleted stem cell transplant. This CDR3 is CASSLGLAEAYDQYF. The CDR3 DNA follows: TGTGCCAGCAGCTTGGGTCTCGCAGAAGCCTACGACCAGTACTTC.